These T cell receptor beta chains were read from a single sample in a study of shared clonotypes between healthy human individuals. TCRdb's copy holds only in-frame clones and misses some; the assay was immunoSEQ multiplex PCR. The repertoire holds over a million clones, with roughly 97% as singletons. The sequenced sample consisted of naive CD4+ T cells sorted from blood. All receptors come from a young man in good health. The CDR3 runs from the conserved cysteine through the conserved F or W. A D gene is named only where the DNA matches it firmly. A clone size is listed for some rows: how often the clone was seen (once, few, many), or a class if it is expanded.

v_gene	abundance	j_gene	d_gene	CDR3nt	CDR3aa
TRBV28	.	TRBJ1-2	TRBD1	TGTGCCAGCAGTTTCTGGGACAGGAGAAACTATGGCTACACCTTC	CASSFWDRRNYGYTF
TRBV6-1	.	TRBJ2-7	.	TGTGCCAGCGGAATAAGTGCCTACGAGCAGTACTTC	CASGISAYEQYF
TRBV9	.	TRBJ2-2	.	TGTGCCAGCAGCGTAGAGCAGGCCGGGGAGCTGTTTTTT	CASSVEQAGELFF
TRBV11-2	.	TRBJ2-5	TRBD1	TGTGCCAGCAGCGCCATGGGAAGGACAGGTGGGGGAGAGACCCAGTACTTC	CASSAMGRTGGGETQYF
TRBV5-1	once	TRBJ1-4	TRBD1	TGCGCCAGCAGCCCCCAGACAGGGACTAATGAAAAACTGTTTTTT	CASSPQTGTNEKLFF
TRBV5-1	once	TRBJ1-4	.	TGCGCCAGCAGCTTGGTGGGGTTCGCTCGATCTAATGAAAAACTGTTTTTT	CASSLVGFARSNEKLFF
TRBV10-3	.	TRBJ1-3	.	TGTGCCATCAGCCAGGGACGATCTAGTGGAAACACCATATATTTT	CAISQGRSSGNTIYF
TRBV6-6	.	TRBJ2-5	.	TGTGCCAGCAGTTACTCCCGTAATACCCAAGAGACCCAGTACTTC	CASSYSRNTQETQYF
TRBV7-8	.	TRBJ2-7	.	TGTGCCAGCAGCTTAGCACGAGACTACGAGCAGTACTTC	CASSLARDYEQYF
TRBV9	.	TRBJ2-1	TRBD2	TGTGCCAGCAGCGGGGGGCCAGCGGGAGCCTTGTACAATGAGCAGTTCTTC	CASSGGPAGALYNEQFF